What follows are 3 T cell receptor beta chains derived from one specimen sequenced in a study of blood T cell repertoires in COVID-19. Only in-frame clones appear in the TCRdb table, and some are missing; sequencing was by immunoSEQ multiplex PCR. The top ten hold 0.95% to 1.3% of the sample, which has about 310,000 clones, almost 90% seen once. Sequenced: peripheral blood. The receptors were gathered from a woman in her thirties or forties with COVID-19, enrolled during active disease.

This chain connects TRBV7-9 to TRBJ1-2; TRBD1 aligns across 7 bases. The CDR3 is made up of 17 amino acids. From germline, CDR1 is SEHNR and CDR2 FQNEAQ (reference sequence). J was trimmed by 1 base and V by 5 bases; bases with no gene match: 13. Here the CDR3 reads CASSTGTVNRVNYGYTF. The CDR3 DNA is TGTGCCAGCAGCACCGGGACAGTCAACAGAGTTAACTATGGCTACACCTTC.

This chain connects TRBV28 to TRBJ1-5; D is unclear. Trimming pared 6 bases from V and 4 bases from J, leaving 10 bases between. Germline lookup yields CDR1 MDHEN and CDR2 SYDVKM. This CDR3 is 13 amino acids long. Written as DNA, the CDR3 is TGTGCCAGCAGGCCAAACGGGAATCAGCCCCAGCATTTT. It specifies CASRPNGNQPQHF.

This chain uses TRBV27 with TRBJ2-2, with 12 bases that match TRBD1. CDR1 and CDR2 (germline): MNHEY, SMNVEV (reference sequence). The CDR3 sequence is 15 residues long. The V segment lost 6 bases and the J segment 6 bases; nucleotides outside the gene matches: 5. As DNA, the CDR3 is TGTGCCAGCAGCATGGGACAGGGGGCCTCCGGGGAGCTGTTTTTT. Translated: CASSMGQGASGELFF.